A selection of T cell receptor beta chains follows, all from one sample in a study of beta chain features in type 1 diabetes. The repertoire was sequenced with immunoSEQ multiplex PCR; TCRdb's copy has only in-frame clones and lacks some. The table records more than 550,000 clones, around an eighth of them present only once. The sequenced sample consisted of naive CD4+ T cells from blood. The receptors here all came from a man between 18 and 35 years old with type 1 diabetes. CDR3s include the opening cysteine and the closing phenylalanine or tryptophan. The D gene is left open where the match is weak. Clone size, where shown, is once, few, many, or a class for clones that have expanded.

v_call	j_call	d_call	clone_size	cdr3_aa
TRBV7-8	TRBJ1-3	-	-	CASSPAGGPGNNF
TRBV7-6	TRBJ2-5	-	-	CASSWVEGRETQYF
TRBV6-1	TRBJ2-2	TRBD1	few	CASSARQGNTGELFF
TRBV11-3	TRBJ2-3	-	-	CASSSSRGSGGTSTDTQYF
TRBV29-1	TRBJ2-7	TRBD1	-	CSATQGASYEQYF
TRBV29-1	TRBJ2-3	TRBD2	-	CSSRLAGRDTQYF
TRBV18	TRBJ2-1	-	few	CASSFYRDNEQFF
TRBV28	TRBJ2-4	-	few	CASSQPSSATVTYF
TRBV18	TRBJ1-5	-	few	CASSPTLGRDSNQPQHF
TRBV2	TRBJ1-2	-	-	CASSGTPQGYGYTF
TRBV9	TRBJ2-5	-	-	CASSPLTGRAETQYF